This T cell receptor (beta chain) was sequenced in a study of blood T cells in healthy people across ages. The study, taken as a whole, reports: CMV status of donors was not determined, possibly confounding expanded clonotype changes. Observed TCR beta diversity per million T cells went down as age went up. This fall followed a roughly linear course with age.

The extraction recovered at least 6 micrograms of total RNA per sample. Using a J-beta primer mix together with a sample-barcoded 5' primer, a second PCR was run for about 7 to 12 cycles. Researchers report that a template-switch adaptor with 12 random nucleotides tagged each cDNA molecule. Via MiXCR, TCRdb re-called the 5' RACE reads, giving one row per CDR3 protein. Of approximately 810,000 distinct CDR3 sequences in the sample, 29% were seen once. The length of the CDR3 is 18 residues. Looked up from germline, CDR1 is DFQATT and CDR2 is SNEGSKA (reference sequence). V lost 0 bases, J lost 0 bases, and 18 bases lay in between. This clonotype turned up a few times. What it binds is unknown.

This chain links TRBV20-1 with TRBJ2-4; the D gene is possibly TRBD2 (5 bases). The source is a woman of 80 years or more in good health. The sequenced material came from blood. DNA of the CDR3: TGCAGTGCTAGAGATCACCTGACGGGAATGGCAGCCAAAAACATTCAGTACTTC. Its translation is CSARDHLTGMAAKNIQYF.